The 18 T cell receptor beta chains given below trace back to one sample, sequenced in a study of T cell clonality in common variable immunodeficiency. The table came from immunoSEQ multiplex PCR; TCRdb's copy has only in-frame clones and leaves some out. The sample is made up of around 55,000 clones, none counted only once. Sequenced input: peripheral blood mononuclear cells. The receptor set was obtained from a person between 18 and 75 years old in good health.

Many counts were recorded for this clone. The CDR3 end falls 3 residues outside the read, so it is completed with the germline J gene. The chain links TRBV29-1 to TRBJ1-2, with D possibly being TRBD1 (6 bases). This CDR3 region has 17 residues. The germline V and J ends were trimmed by 0 bases and 1 base, with 18 bases remaining between them. CDR1 SQVTM and CDR2 ANQGSEA come from the germline V gene. The CDR3 loop reads CSVEDMPGATFNYGYTF. CDR3 DNA (partial): TGCAGCGTTGAAGATATGCCAGGGGCTACTTTTAACTATGGC. Looking up the rest from reference TRBV29-1 and TRBJ1-2 gives the full variable domain: SAVISQKPSRDICQRGTSLTIQCQVDSQVTMMFWYRQQPGQSLTLIATANQGSEATYESGFVIDKFPISRPNLTFSTLTVSNMSPEDSSIYLCSVEDMPGATFNYGYTFGSGTRLTVV.

The table lists this clone with many counts. Incomplete CDR3 DNA: TGTGCTAGTGTCTTACAGGGGTATCATTCACCA. It encodes CASVLQGYHSP. The whole CDR3 protein reads CASVLQGYHSPLFF. This sequence joins TRBV12-5 and TRBJ1-4; 7 bases align to TRBD1. The read halts 3 residues ahead of the CDR3 end, with the missing end drawn from the germline J gene. Germline CDR1 reads LGHNT; CDR2 reads FRNRAP. The CDR3 consists of 14 residues.

This clone has at least ten counts. The read halts 3 residues ahead of the CDR3 end, with the missing end drawn from the germline J gene. This chain joins TRBV7-2 and TRBJ1-4, with 7 bases matching TRBD1. V shed 5 bases, J shed 4 bases, and the junction held 7 bases outside the gene matches. Germline V gene lookup returns CDR1 SGHTA and CDR2 FQGNSA. The CDR3 runs 15 residues. CDR3 sequence reads: CASSPQGFVNEKLFF. The CDR3 DNA, read in part, is TGTGCCAGCAGCCCACAGGGGTTTGTTAATGAAAAA.

This clone was observed many times. The read comes to an end 3 residues before the CDR3 does, leaving the germline J gene to fill in the end. V gene TRBV30 combines with J gene TRBJ2-2; D might be TRBD2 (6 bases). Germline assignment: CDR1 GTSNPN and CDR2 SVGIG (reference sequence). The CDR3 has 13 amino acids. CDR3 DNA (partial): TGTGCCTGGGGGGGGAAGGTACCCAGTGAG. This codes for CAWGGKVPSE. The complete CDR3 reads CAWGGKVPSELFF.

This clone occurred many times. The CDR3 extends 3 residues past the end of the read, so its final part is completed from the germline J gene. The chain joins TRBV5-1 to TRBJ1-2; 7 nucleotides match TRBD1. The CDR3 spans 14 residues. Germline values: CDR1 SGHRS, CDR2 YFSETQ. V gave up 4 bases and J gave up 1 base; unmatched junction bases: 4. The CDR3 loop is CASSPGQINYGYTF. The CDR3 bases that were read are TGCGCCAGCAGCCCGGGACAGATTAACTATGGC.

A few counts support this clone. The read ends 3 residues shy of where the CDR3 ends; the end is completed using the germline J gene. The rearrangement links TRBV6-4 to TRBJ1-2, with 10 positions matching TRBD1. This CDR3 is 16 amino acids long. The germline V gene encodes CDR1 MRHNA and CDR2 SNTAGT. The CDR3 loop reads CASSDPGTGEVNDYTF. CDR3 DNA, as far as it was read: TGTGCCAGCAGTGACCCCGGGACAGGGGAGGTTAATGAC.

This clone was picked up many times. Coverage ceases 3 residues before the CDR3 finishes, and the germline J gene fills in the end. This chain links TRBV10-1 with TRBJ2-2; D not resolved. The CDR3 length is 13 residues. CDR1 is WNHNN and CDR2 is SYGVQD in the germline V gene (reference sequence). V lost 3 bases to trimming and J lost 6 bases, with 8 bases between them. The CDR3 region is CASSESSAGELFF. Incomplete CDR3 DNA: TGCGCCAGCAGTGAATCAAGCGCCGGGGAG.

In its sample, this clone was seen many times. The read is 3 residues too short to cover the CDR3 end, so that end is filled in from the germline J gene. This chain uses TRBV5-1 with TRBJ2-3; 8 bases map to TRBD1. This CDR3 contains 16 residues. Germline values: CDR1 SGHRS, CDR2 YFSETQ. The V and J ends lost 4 bases and 3 bases, in that order; junction bases with no gene match: 10. The CDR3 sequence: CASSPGGFGRTDTQYF. Incomplete CDR3 DNA: TGCGCCAGCAGCCCAGGGGGCTTTGGGAGAACAGATACG. The entire variable domain, with the rest obtained from reference TRBV5-1 and TRBJ2-3, is as follows: KAGVTQTPRYLIKTRGQQVTLSCSPISGHRSVSWYQQTPGQGLQFLFEYFSETQRNKGNFPGRFSGRQFSNSRSEMNVSTLELGDSALYLCASSPGGFGRTDTQYFGPGTRLTVL.

This clone was detected ten times or more. Sequencing ends 3 residues short of the CDR3 end; the germline J gene provides the rest. This sequence joins TRBV12-3 or TRBV12-4 and TRBJ2-2, with 7 nucleotides matching TRBD2. The V segment lost 8 bases and the J segment 5 bases; nucleotides outside the gene matches: 8. This CDR3 has 14 residues. The sequenced part of the CDR3 DNA is TGTGCCAGCCGAGACCAGCGGGGAACCGGGGAG. It translates to CASRDQRGTGE. The full CDR3 is CASRDQRGTGELFF.

This clone was picked up many times. The read falls 3 residues short of the CDR3 end, and the missing part is taken from the germline J gene. This rearrangement joins TRBV6-2 or TRBV6-3 to TRBJ1-1; 8 nucleotides line up with TRBD1. Germline V gene lookup returns CDR1 MNHEY and CDR2 SVGEGT. The CDR3 has 16 residues. CDR3 DNA, as far as it was read: TGTGCCAGCAGTTACCCCACGGGACAGGTCTTTACCGAA. This codes for CASSYPTGQVFTE. The CDR3 in its entirety is CASSYPTGQVFTEAFF.

Ten or more counts support this clone. The CDR3 extends 3 residues past the end of the read, so its final part is completed from the germline J gene. V is TRBV2 and J is TRBJ2-1; D not resolved. CDR3 length: 14 amino acids. Germline values: CDR1 SNHLY, CDR2 FYNNEI. Trimming took 7 bases from V and 2 from J, leaving 12 bases between them. The DNA read from the CDR3 is TGTGCCAGCACCTCTCAGGCTGCCTACAATGAG. This codes for CASTSQAAYNE. The entire CDR3 reads CASTSQAAYNEQFF.

Remarks on this clone: The read terminates 3 residues ahead of where the CDR3 ends, so the germline J gene completes it. The chain has TRBV6-1 and TRBJ1-5, with a tentative D call TRBD1 (6 bases). Germline CDR1 reads MNHNS; CDR2 reads SASEGT. Trimming removed 3 bases at V and 5 bases at J, with 11 bases between. CDR3 size: 14 residues. CDR3 DNA, as far as it was read: TGTGCCAGCAGTGAGTGGGGGCAGGATCAGCCC. Its translation: CASSEWGQDQP. The CDR3 as a whole reads CASSEWGQDQPQHF.

This clone has ten or more counts. CDR3: CASSLEGGRNTEAFF. Incomplete CDR3 DNA: TGTGCCAGCAGCTTGGAGGGGGGGAGGAACACTGAA. This chain connects TRBV7-2 to TRBJ1-1; D possibly corresponds to TRBD1 (6 bases). The read ends 3 residues before the CDR3 terminus; that terminus is restored from the germline J gene. Deletions cut 3 bases from V and 1 base from J, with 12 bases between. The CDR3 has 15 amino acids. The germline V gene has CDR1 SGHTA and CDR2 FQGNSA. The full variable domain, in which reference TRBV7-2 and TRBJ1-1 provide the parts outside the CDR3, is GAGVSQSPSNKVTEKGKDVELRCDPISGHTALYWYRQSLGQGLEFLIYFQGNSAPDKSGLPSDRFSAERTGGSVSTLTIQRTQQEDSAVYLCASSLEGGRNTEAFFGQGTRLTVV.

This clone was seen at least ten times. The read falls 3 residues short of the CDR3 end, and the missing part is taken from the germline J gene. The chain is built from TRBV5-1 and TRBJ2-7; 7 bases map to TRBD1. Germline V gives CDR1 SGHRS, CDR2 YFSETQ. V was pared by 0 bases and J by 6 bases, with 12 bases of the junction left unmatched. The CDR3 covers 16 residues. The sequenced part of the CDR3 DNA is TGCGCCAGCAGCTTGGGGGACAGTGGCCTCCCTCGCGAG. Translated: CASSLGDSGLPRE. The complete CDR3 sequence is CASSLGDSGLPREQYF.

This clone has at least ten counts. The read stops 3 residues short of the end of the CDR3; the missing end is completed from the germline J gene. The chain joins TRBV5-1 to TRBJ1-2; a possible D gene is TRBD1 (5 bases). Per germline, CDR1 SGHRS and CDR2 YFSETQ. The CDR3 is 15 amino acids. Partial CDR3 DNA: TGCGCCAGCAGAGTTGGGACTAGCGGGACTAATGAG. Its protein product is CASRVGTSGTNE. The CDR3 reads in full as CASRVGTSGTNEYTF.

This clone showed up many times. The CDR3 is cut off 3 residues early in the read; its end comes from the germline J gene. This chain joins TRBV20-1 and TRBJ1-1, with D tentatively TRBD1 (5 bases). This CDR3 region has 16 residues. Germline lookup yields CDR1 DFQATT and CDR2 SNEGSKA (reference sequence). Trimming took 5 bases from V and 0 from J, leaving 19 bases between them. The CDR3 DNA, read in part, is TGCAGTGCTTTCCTCTATCGGGGGATCATGAACACTGAA. Translation: CSAFLYRGIMNTE. The full CDR3 is CSAFLYRGIMNTEAFF.

The table lists this clone with many counts. The CDR3 end lies 3 residues beyond the end of the read and is filled in from the germline J gene. The chain uses TRBV30 and TRBJ2-3, with 7 bases lining up with TRBD2. This CDR3 has 15 amino acids. Trimming cost V 0 bases and J 4 bases; bases outside gene matches: 7. Germline V gene lookup returns CDR1 GTSNPN and CDR2 SVGIG (reference sequence). The DNA read from the CDR3 is TGTGCCTGGAGTGTGATGGCGGGAGTATCAGATACG. The encoded protein is CAWSVMAGVSDT. The whole CDR3 protein reads CAWSVMAGVSDTQYF.

The sample holds many counts of this clone. The sequenced fragment ends 3 residues before the CDR3 boundary, so the rest is inferred from the germline J gene. The chain uses TRBV11-2 and TRBJ1-3; D is unclear. This CDR3 spans 11 amino acids. Looked up from germline, CDR1 is SGHAT and CDR2 is FQNNGV. Between the trimmed V and J ends, which lost 11 bases and 1 base, there was a span of 6 bases. The sequenced CDR3 bases are TGTGCCGCCACTTCTGGAAACACC. Translating gives CAATSGNT. The full CDR3 protein reads CAATSGNTIYF.